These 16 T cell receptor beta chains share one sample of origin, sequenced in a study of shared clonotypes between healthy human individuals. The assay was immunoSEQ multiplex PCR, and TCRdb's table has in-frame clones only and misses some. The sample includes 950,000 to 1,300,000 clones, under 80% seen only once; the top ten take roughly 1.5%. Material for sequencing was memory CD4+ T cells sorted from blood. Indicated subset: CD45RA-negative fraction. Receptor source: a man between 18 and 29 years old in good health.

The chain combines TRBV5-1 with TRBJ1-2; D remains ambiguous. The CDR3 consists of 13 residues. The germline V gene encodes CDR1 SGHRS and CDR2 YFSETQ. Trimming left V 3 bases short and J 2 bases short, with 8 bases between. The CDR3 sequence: CASSSRSNYGYTF. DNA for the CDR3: TGCGCCAGCAGCTCTAGGTCGAACTATGGCTACACCTTC.

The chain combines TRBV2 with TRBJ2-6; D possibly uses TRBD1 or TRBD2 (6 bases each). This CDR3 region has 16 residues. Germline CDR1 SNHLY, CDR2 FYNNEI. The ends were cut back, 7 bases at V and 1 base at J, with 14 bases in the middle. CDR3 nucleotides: TGTGCCAGCAAGGAGGGAGGACAGTCTGGGGCCAACGTCCTGACTTTC. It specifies CASKEGGQSGANVLTF.

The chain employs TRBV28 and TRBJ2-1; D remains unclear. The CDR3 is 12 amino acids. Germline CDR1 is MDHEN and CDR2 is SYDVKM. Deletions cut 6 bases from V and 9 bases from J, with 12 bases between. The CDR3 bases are TGTGCCAGCAGCTCGTCGCTTGGTGAGCAGTTCTTC. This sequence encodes CASSSSLGEQFF.

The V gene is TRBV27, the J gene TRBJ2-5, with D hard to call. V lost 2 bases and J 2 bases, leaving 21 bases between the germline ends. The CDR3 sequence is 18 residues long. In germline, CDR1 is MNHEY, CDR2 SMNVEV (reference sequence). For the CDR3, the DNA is TGTGCCAGCAGTTTACAGGAGTCCATGGTGTCTGGGCAAGAGACCCAGTACTTC. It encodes CASSLQESMVSGQETQYF.

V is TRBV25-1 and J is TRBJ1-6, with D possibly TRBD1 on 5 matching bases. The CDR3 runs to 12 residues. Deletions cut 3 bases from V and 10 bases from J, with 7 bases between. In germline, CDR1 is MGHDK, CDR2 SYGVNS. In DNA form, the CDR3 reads TGTGCCAGCAGTGACCCAGGGTCACCCCTCCACTTT. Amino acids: CASSDPGSPLHF.

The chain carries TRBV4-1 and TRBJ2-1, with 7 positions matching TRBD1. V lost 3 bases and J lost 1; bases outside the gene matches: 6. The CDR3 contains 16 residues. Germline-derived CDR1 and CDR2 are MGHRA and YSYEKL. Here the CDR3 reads CASSHFSRGSYNEQFF. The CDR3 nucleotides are TGCGCCAGCAGCCATTTCAGCAGGGGGTCCTACAATGAGCAGTTCTTC.

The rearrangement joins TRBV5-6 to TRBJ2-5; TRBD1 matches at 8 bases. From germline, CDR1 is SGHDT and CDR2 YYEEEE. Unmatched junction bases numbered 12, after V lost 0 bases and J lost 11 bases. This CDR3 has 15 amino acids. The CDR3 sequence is CASSLGGTGALGQYF. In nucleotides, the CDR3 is TGTGCCAGCAGCTTGGGTGGGACAGGTGCCTTAGGGCAGTACTTC.

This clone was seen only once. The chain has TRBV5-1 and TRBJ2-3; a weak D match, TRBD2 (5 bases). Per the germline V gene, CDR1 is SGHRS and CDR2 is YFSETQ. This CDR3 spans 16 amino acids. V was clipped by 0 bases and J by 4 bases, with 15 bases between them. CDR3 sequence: CASSLAAVQKADTQYF. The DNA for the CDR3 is TGCGCCAGCAGCTTGGCAGCGGTCCAGAAGGCAGATACGCAGTATTTT.

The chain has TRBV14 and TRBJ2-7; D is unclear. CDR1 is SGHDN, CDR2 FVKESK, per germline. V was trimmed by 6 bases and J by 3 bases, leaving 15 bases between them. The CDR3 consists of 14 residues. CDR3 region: CASSPSRNIYEQYF. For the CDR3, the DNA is TGTGCCAGCAGTCCCAGCCGGAATATCTACGAGCAGTACTTC.

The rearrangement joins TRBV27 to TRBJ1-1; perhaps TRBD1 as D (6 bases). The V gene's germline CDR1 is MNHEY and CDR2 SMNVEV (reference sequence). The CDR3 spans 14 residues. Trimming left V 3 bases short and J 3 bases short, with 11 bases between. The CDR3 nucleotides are TGTGCCAGCAGTTTCAGGGGTGCCCACACTGAAGCTTTCTTT. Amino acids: CASSFRGAHTEAFF.

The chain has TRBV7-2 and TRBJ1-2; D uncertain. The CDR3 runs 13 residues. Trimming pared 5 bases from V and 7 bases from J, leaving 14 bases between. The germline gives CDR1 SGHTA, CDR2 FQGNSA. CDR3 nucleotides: TGTGCCAGCAGCCCCGGCCCACTTCTTGGCTACACCTTC. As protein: CASSPGPLLGYTF.

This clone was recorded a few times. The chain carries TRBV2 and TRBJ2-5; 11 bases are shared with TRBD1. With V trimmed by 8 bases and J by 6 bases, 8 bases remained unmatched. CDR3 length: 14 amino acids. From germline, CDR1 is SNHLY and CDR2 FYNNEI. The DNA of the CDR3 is TGTGCCAGCCTTGGGGGGACAGGGGGAAAGACCCAGTACTTC. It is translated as CASLGGTGGKTQYF.

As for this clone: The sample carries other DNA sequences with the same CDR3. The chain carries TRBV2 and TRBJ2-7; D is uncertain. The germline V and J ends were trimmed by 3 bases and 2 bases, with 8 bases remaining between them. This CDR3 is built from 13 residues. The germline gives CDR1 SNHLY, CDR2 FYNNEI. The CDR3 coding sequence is TGTGCCAGCAGTGATGGTGGGACCTACGAGCAGTACTTC. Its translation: CASSDGGTYEQYF.

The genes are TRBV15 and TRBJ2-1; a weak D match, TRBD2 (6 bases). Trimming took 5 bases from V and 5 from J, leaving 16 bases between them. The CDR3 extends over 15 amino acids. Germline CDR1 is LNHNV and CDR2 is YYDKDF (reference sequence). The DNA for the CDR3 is TGTGCCACCAGCCAACTCGGCGGCGGGGACAATGAGCAGTTCTTC. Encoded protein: CATSQLGGGDNEQFF.

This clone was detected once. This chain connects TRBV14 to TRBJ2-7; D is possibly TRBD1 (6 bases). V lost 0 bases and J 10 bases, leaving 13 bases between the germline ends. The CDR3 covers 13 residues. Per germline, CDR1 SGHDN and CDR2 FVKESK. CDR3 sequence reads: CASSQDIQGIQYF. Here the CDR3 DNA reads TGTGCCAGCAGCCAAGATATCCAGGGGATCCAGTACTTC.

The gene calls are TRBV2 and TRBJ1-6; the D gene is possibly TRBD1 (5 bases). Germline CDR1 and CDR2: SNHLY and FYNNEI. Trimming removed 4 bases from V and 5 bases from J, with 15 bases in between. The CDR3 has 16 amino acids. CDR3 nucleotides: TGTGCCAGCAGTGTGGGGGGGACTAAGAATAATTCACCCCTCCACTTT. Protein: CASSVGGTKNNSPLHF.